This TCR beta chain was observed in a study of early T cells in non-severe SARS-CoV-2 infection. Study-wide background: Unpaired chains resulted from sequencing bulk RNA of unsorted whole blood.

Remarks on this clonotype: Its antigen is still unknown.

General study points: Matches to VDJdb favored anti-spike CD8 responses and missed private and CD4 specificities.

Individual cDNA molecules received unique molecular identifiers during library preparation. TCRdb ran MiXCR on the 5' RACE reads and lists one entry per CDR3 protein. Altogether about 89,000 distinct CDR3 sequences are present, 16% being singletons, with the ten largest covering 4.5% to 6%. Germline CDR1 SEHNR, CDR2 FQNEAQ (reference sequence). Trimming removed 2 bases from V and 7 bases from J; junction bases left unmatched: 5. This CDR3 spans 15 amino acids. The V and J genes are TRBV7-9 and TRBJ2-1; 10 bases fit TRBD2. This sample comprised whole blood, obtained at baseline. This receptor was obtained from an adult who was a healthcare worker with PCR-confirmed SARS-CoV-2 infection or an uninfected control (not recorded which). The CDR3 DNA is TGTGCCAGCAGCTTAACTAGCGGGAATTGGAATGAGCAGTTCTTC. Translated: CASSLTSGNWNEQFF.